Listed below are T cell receptor beta chains from one sample, sequenced in a study of blood T cell repertoires in COVID-19. Method: immunoSEQ multiplex PCR; TCRdb's copy keeps in-frame clones and lacks some. The table has fewer than 600,000 clones, roughly nine tenths seen once; the top ten hold about 0.91%. The material sequenced was peripheral blood. These receptors were obtained from a man between 18 and 35 years old with COVID-19, enrolled during active disease. Each CDR3 is given with its conserved first and last residue. Fields, in order: clone size, D gene, J gene, V gene, CDR3 DNA, CDR3 protein. A D gene is named only where the DNA matches it firmly. Clone size is not always given. Where it is, it says once, few, many or a class for expanded clones.

abundance: -
d_gene: -
j_gene: TRBJ1-2
v_gene: TRBV7-9
CDR3nt: TGTGCCAGCAGCCCGGACATCGCCTATGGCTACACCTTC
CDR3aa: CASSPDIAYGYTF

abundance: -
d_gene: TRBD1
j_gene: TRBJ2-5
v_gene: TRBV30
CDR3nt: TGTGCCTGGAGTAACGACAGGGAAGAGACCCAGTACTTC
CDR3aa: CAWSNDREETQYF

abundance: -
d_gene: TRBD1
j_gene: TRBJ2-4
v_gene: TRBV5-5
CDR3nt: TGTGCCAGCAGCGATGCCCCCGGGACAGCTATTCTAGCCAAAAACATTCAGTACTTC
CDR3aa: CASSDAPGTAILAKNIQYF

abundance: -
d_gene: -
j_gene: TRBJ2-2
v_gene: TRBV7-2
CDR3nt: TGTGCCAGCAGCTTAGGAGGTTACGGGGAGCTGTTTTTT
CDR3aa: CASSLGGYGELFF

abundance: few
d_gene: TRBD1
j_gene: TRBJ2-3
v_gene: TRBV3-1/TRBV3-2
CDR3nt: TGTGCCAGCAGCTCAAGGGGGCGCGACACAGATACGCAGTATTTT
CDR3aa: CASSSRGRDTDTQYF

abundance: -
d_gene: -
j_gene: TRBJ1-1
v_gene: TRBV4-2
CDR3nt: TGTGCCAGCAGCCCGAAAAGGGGGGGAAGCACTGAAGCTTTCTTT
CDR3aa: CASSPKRGGSTEAFF

abundance: -
d_gene: -
j_gene: TRBJ2-5
v_gene: TRBV7-6
CDR3nt: TGTGCCAGCAGCTTAGCGCCCCACCGGGAGACCCAGTACTTC
CDR3aa: CASSLAPHRETQYF

abundance: -
d_gene: -
j_gene: TRBJ2-1
v_gene: TRBV19
CDR3nt: TGTGCCAGTAGTATAGGTCAGGGTAGGAATGAGCAGTTCTTC
CDR3aa: CASSIGQGRNEQFF

abundance: -
d_gene: -
j_gene: TRBJ1-1
v_gene: TRBV6-6
CDR3nt: TGTGCCAGCAGTCGACTTATGAACACTGAAGCTTTCTTT
CDR3aa: CASSRLMNTEAFF

abundance: -
d_gene: -
j_gene: TRBJ1-4
v_gene: TRBV6-1
CDR3nt: TGTGCCAGCAGTGAGTTCGGAGAGGGAAAACTGTTTTTT
CDR3aa: CASSEFGEGKLFF

abundance: -
d_gene: -
j_gene: TRBJ2-1
v_gene: TRBV7-9
CDR3nt: TGTGCCAGCAGCCCACCCGGGGGGCTCTTGAATGAACAGTTCTTC
CDR3aa: CASSPPGGLLNEQFF

abundance: -
d_gene: -
j_gene: TRBJ1-4
v_gene: TRBV2
CDR3nt: TGTGCCAGCAGCACATGGGAAAAACTGTTTTTT
CDR3aa: CASSTWEKLFF

abundance: -
d_gene: TRBD2
j_gene: TRBJ2-3
v_gene: TRBV18
CDR3nt: TGTGCCAGCTCACCCAGCGGGAGTTTAACAGATACGCAGTATTTT
CDR3aa: CASSPSGSLTDTQYF

abundance: -
d_gene: -
j_gene: TRBJ1-4
v_gene: TRBV5-6
CDR3nt: TGTGCCAGCAGCCTGCGGGACGTCCTAAGGTCGTATGAAAAACTGTTTTTT
CDR3aa: CASSLRDVLRSYEKLFF

abundance: -
d_gene: TRBD1
j_gene: TRBJ2-3
v_gene: TRBV9
CDR3nt: TGTGCCAGCAGCCCTAGGACAGGGGAAAGGGGCACAGATACGCAGTATTTT
CDR3aa: CASSPRTGERGTDTQYF

abundance: -
d_gene: TRBD1
j_gene: TRBJ2-4
v_gene: TRBV5-4
CDR3nt: TGTGCCAGCAGTGTGGACAGGGGGTCTCCTCAGTACTTC
CDR3aa: CASSVDRGSPQYF

abundance: few
d_gene: -
j_gene: TRBJ1-5
v_gene: TRBV11-2
CDR3nt: TGTGCCAGCAGCTTTGTATTTTCCCAGCATTTT
CDR3aa: CASSFVFSQHF

abundance: -
d_gene: -
j_gene: TRBJ2-1
v_gene: TRBV6-5
CDR3nt: TGTGCCAGCAGACGACTTGTCTCCTACAATGAGCAGTTCTTC
CDR3aa: CASRRLVSYNEQFF

abundance: few
d_gene: -
j_gene: TRBJ1-6
v_gene: TRBV10-3
CDR3nt: TGTGCCATCAGTGGAGGAGAGGGTTCACCCCTCCACTTT
CDR3aa: CAISGGEGSPLHF

abundance: -
d_gene: TRBD2
j_gene: TRBJ2-5
v_gene: TRBV2
CDR3nt: TGTGCCAGCAGTGGGGGGACTAGCGCTGAGACCCAGTACTTC
CDR3aa: CASSGGTSAETQYF

abundance: -
d_gene: -
j_gene: TRBJ1-1
v_gene: TRBV29-1
CDR3nt: TGCAGCGCGACAACGAACACTGAAGCTTTCTTT
CDR3aa: CSATTNTEAFF

abundance: -
d_gene: TRBD1
j_gene: TRBJ2-2
v_gene: TRBV18
CDR3nt: TGTGCCAGCTCGTCAGCAGGGGGGAACACCGGGGAGCTGTTTTTT
CDR3aa: CASSSAGGNTGELFF

abundance: many
d_gene: -
j_gene: TRBJ2-1
v_gene: TRBV7-9
CDR3nt: TGTGCCAGCAGCTTAGGTAGCCTGATCGATGAGCAGTTCTTC
CDR3aa: CASSLGSLIDEQFF

abundance: -
d_gene: -
j_gene: TRBJ2-5
v_gene: TRBV9
CDR3nt: TGTGCCAGCAGCGTAGGTGAGCTAGCCCAAGAGACCCAGTACTTC
CDR3aa: CASSVGELAQETQYF

abundance: -
d_gene: -
j_gene: TRBJ1-4
v_gene: TRBV2
CDR3nt: TGTGCCAGCAGTGAAGGGGCAGGGAATGAAAAACTGTTTTTT
CDR3aa: CASSEGAGNEKLFF

abundance: -
d_gene: -
j_gene: TRBJ2-7
v_gene: TRBV5-1
CDR3nt: TGCGCCAGCAGCCCCGGAGGGGCCTACGAGCAGTACTTC
CDR3aa: CASSPGGAYEQYF

abundance: -
d_gene: TRBD2
j_gene: TRBJ2-2
v_gene: TRBV11-3
CDR3nt: TGTGCCAGCCGCGAAGCGGGAGTAGCCGGGGAGCTGTTTTTT
CDR3aa: CASREAGVAGELFF

abundance: -
d_gene: -
j_gene: TRBJ2-1
v_gene: TRBV5-1
CDR3nt: TGCGCCAGCAGCTTTAGCAGCTACTACAATGAGCAGTTCTTC
CDR3aa: CASSFSSYYNEQFF

abundance: -
d_gene: -
j_gene: TRBJ2-7
v_gene: TRBV11-2
CDR3nt: TGTGCCAGCAGCTTTGGCCGGGGGACTGCGAGCTCCTACGAGCAGTACTTC
CDR3aa: CASSFGRGTASSYEQYF

abundance: -
d_gene: -
j_gene: TRBJ1-1
v_gene: TRBV5-1
CDR3nt: TGCGCCAGTAAGGGAGGCCTTGAAGCTTTCTTT
CDR3aa: CASKGGLEAFF

abundance: -
d_gene: -
j_gene: TRBJ2-1
v_gene: TRBV12-3/TRBV12-4
CDR3nt: TGTGCCAGCAGTATCCCTCACAATGAGCAGTTCTTC
CDR3aa: CASSIPHNEQFF

abundance: -
d_gene: -
j_gene: TRBJ2-7
v_gene: TRBV19
CDR3nt: TGTGCCAGTAGTCACAGGGAGTTCATCTACGAGCAGTACTTC
CDR3aa: CASSHREFIYEQYF

abundance: once
d_gene: TRBD2
j_gene: TRBJ2-7
v_gene: TRBV3-1/TRBV3-2
CDR3nt: TGTGCCAGCAGCCAAGAGGCTAGCGGGAGGGGTGAGCAGTACTTC
CDR3aa: CASSQEASGRGEQYF

abundance: -
d_gene: TRBD1
j_gene: TRBJ1-1
v_gene: TRBV5-4
CDR3nt: TGTGCCAGCAGCAAGGACAGGGCAAACACTGAAGCTTTCTTT
CDR3aa: CASSKDRANTEAFF

abundance: -
d_gene: TRBD1
j_gene: TRBJ1-3
v_gene: TRBV5-5
CDR3nt: TGTGCCAGCAGCTTGCTGACAGGGCTCCTCTCTGGAAACACCATATATTTT
CDR3aa: CASSLLTGLLSGNTIYF

abundance: -
d_gene: -
j_gene: TRBJ1-2
v_gene: TRBV6-1
CDR3nt: TGTGCCAGCAGTGAAGCGATCAGGGGCAGCTATGGCTACACCTTC
CDR3aa: CASSEAIRGSYGYTF

abundance: -
d_gene: TRBD1
j_gene: TRBJ2-5
v_gene: TRBV19
CDR3nt: TGTGCCAGTAGTACCCGGACAGGCGTTGAAGAGACCCAGTACTTC
CDR3aa: CASSTRTGVEETQYF

abundance: -
d_gene: -
j_gene: TRBJ2-3
v_gene: TRBV4-2
CDR3nt: TGTGCCAGCAGCCAAGATATACGGGGTAGCACAGATACGCAGTATTTT
CDR3aa: CASSQDIRGSTDTQYF

abundance: -
d_gene: -
j_gene: TRBJ2-1
v_gene: TRBV6-6
CDR3nt: TGTGCCAGCAGTCATTGGCCTTCGGCGGGGTCTTCTCTGGGTGAGCAGTTCTTC
CDR3aa: CASSHWPSAGSSLGEQFF

abundance: -
d_gene: TRBD2
j_gene: TRBJ2-2
v_gene: TRBV10-2
CDR3nt: TGCGCCAGCAGCGAAAGCGGGAGATACACCGGGGAGCTGTTTTTT
CDR3aa: CASSESGRYTGELFF

abundance: -
d_gene: -
j_gene: TRBJ2-5
v_gene: TRBV5-4
CDR3nt: TGCGTCGGACTCCCCTTGCAAGAGACCCAGTACTTC
CDR3aa: CVGLPLQETQYF

abundance: -
d_gene: TRBD1
j_gene: TRBJ1-2
v_gene: TRBV27
CDR3nt: TGTGCCAGCAGTTTAGGGACAGGTGGTGATGGCTACACCTTC
CDR3aa: CASSLGTGGDGYTF

abundance: -
d_gene: TRBD2
j_gene: TRBJ2-1
v_gene: TRBV24-1
CDR3nt: TGTGCCACCAGTGACCTAGCGGCCCGCTCCTACAATGAGCAGTTCTTC
CDR3aa: CATSDLAARSYNEQFF

abundance: -
d_gene: TRBD1
j_gene: TRBJ2-7
v_gene: TRBV5-1
CDR3nt: TGCGCCAGCAGCTCCAACAGGGGTGCCTACGAGCAGTACTTC
CDR3aa: CASSSNRGAYEQYF

abundance: -
d_gene: -
j_gene: TRBJ2-5
v_gene: TRBV3-1/TRBV3-2
CDR3nt: TGTGCCAGCAGCCCCCGAAGGAAGCGGTTACAAGAGACCCAGTACTTC
CDR3aa: CASSPRRKRLQETQYF

abundance: -
d_gene: TRBD2
j_gene: TRBJ2-5
v_gene: TRBV18
CDR3nt: TGTGCCAGCTCACCACCCCGAGGGAGCGGGAGGAAAGAGACCCAGTACTTC
CDR3aa: CASSPPRGSGRKETQYF